Described below is a single TCR beta chain sequence and its context. This clonotype showed up just a few times. No antigen is known for it. It has no much larger one-base neighbor in the sample; base qualities were not kept. Library prep was done by PCR. Data came from a NextSeq 500. Preparation of bulk TCR libraries followed a previously described approach, with the TCR primers listed in Table S5. The Qiagen AllPrep DNA/RNA kit was used to purify total RNA. Before any analysis, reads coming from multiple sequencing runs of the same library were combined into one pool. Under the source paper's analysis protocol: Reads were retained only if the reads had an exact TCR constant sequence, and the retained reads were trimmed to 150 nt and grouped according to their 12-nt molecular barcodes. Within each barcode group, reads were sub-clustered at a 15% Levenshtein threshold, and quality-weighted consensus sequences were built per RNA molecule. Non-functional sequences were excluded, and lower-count sequences lying one edit away from another sequence were also excluded. Barcode sub-clusters with fewer than 20% of the maximum read count were removed, based on fitting two negative binomial distributions. The public reads were reprocessed in TCRdb via fastp at Q25 and MiXCR, keeping in-frame beta chains. Records with the same CDR3 protein are collapsed into one entry carrying the most frequent genes and DNA. TCRdb, not the original authors, processed these V and J calls. The table for this sample lists about 97,000 distinct CDR3 sequences; 30% to 35% of them were counted only once. The ten top clones hold around a tenth of the sample.

The sample comes from a study of molecular identifiers for immune sequencing clone quantification (dated by TCRdb to the late 2010s). With regard to the full study: For a replicate experiment, RNA from around 20,000 or 100,000 naive CD8 T cells was divided into five aliquots, and four of the five aliquots were sequenced. This methods study benchmarked molecular-identifier clustering-based TCR repertoire sequencing (MIDCIRS) and TCR RNA copy counting, using CD8 T cells to do so. Summary of the overall study and its limitations: Spiked-in Jurkat TCR RNA equivalent to a single cell was reported to be detectable even among 850,000 to 1,000,000 naive CD8 T cells. When barcode sub-clustering was left out, chimeric consensus sequences inflated TCR diversity, with chimeras reaching as high as 47%. Modeling estimated around 3 recovered TCR RNA copies per cell, compared with about 10 by digital PCR, which implies about 30% capture efficiency. Spiked-in Jurkat TCR RNA (approximately 10 copies' worth), which is not part of the donor repertoire, was contained in the naive libraries. Highly expanded clone sizes could be underestimated if identical TCR molecules share a barcode. In CMV-specific effector cells, clones with more than 20 RNA copies contained over 99% of molecules, whereas in naive cells such clones contained under 1% of molecules.

The germline V gene (reference sequence) supplies CDR1 LNHDA and CDR2 SQIVND. The CDR3 spans 15 residues, from the cysteine through the phenylalanine. The CDR3 DNA has 45 bases and is translated from base 1. The trim is 1 base for V and 7 bases for J, with a gap of 13 bases between the germline ends. Libraries of naive CD8 T cells were built from anywhere between about 20,000 and 1,000,000 sorted cells, with 10%, 30% or 50% of the purified RNA used. Naive CD8 T cells, defined as CD8+CD4-CCR7+CD45RA+, were FACS-sorted into RLT Plus buffer on a BD FACSAria II. Detection sensitivity was tested by spiking Jurkat RNA equal to about eleven TCR copies' worth into samples containing about 20,000-1,100,000 naive CD8 T cells. Enrichment of CD8 T cells was done with RosetteSep CD8+ T Cell Enrichment Cocktail plus Ficoll-Paque, and ACK red cell lysis came afterward.

The sample taken for sequencing was naive CD8+ T cells from blood, with Jurkat cell RNA spiked in. The cell subset or site label of this sample denotes: FACS-sorted CD8+CD4-CCR7+CD45RA+ naive T cells. This receptor chain uses TRBV19 and TRBJ1-4; the D gene is perhaps TRBD1, from 6 matching bases. This clonotype was obtained from a human donor in good health. Some libraries in this study had Jurkat cell RNA spiked in. The nucleotide sequence is TGTGCCAGTAGTATAGGACAGGAAGAAGTTGAAAAACTGTTTTTT. This translates into CASSIGQEEVEKLFF.